Each of the 12 T cell receptor beta chains below was sequenced from the same sample in a study of blood T cell repertoires in COVID-19. Assay: immunoSEQ multiplex PCR; the TCRdb copy retains only in-frame clones and omits some. This sample has about 68,000 clones, with 75% to 90% found just once. Sequenced material: peripheral blood. The source is a man aged 50-59 years with acute or convalescent COVID-19.

The chain carries TRBV20-1 and TRBJ2-3, with a weak D call TRBD2 (7 bases). Germline V gives CDR1 DFQATT, CDR2 SNEGSKA (reference sequence). The CDR3 is 16 residues long. Trimming pared 3 bases from V and 3 bases from J, leaving 19 bases between. CDR3 region: CSASGGGGLGTDTQYF. The CDR3 nucleotides read TGCAGTGCTAGTGGAGGGGGGGGGCTTGGAACAGATACGCAGTATTTT.

This clone has just a few counts. This sequence joins TRBV30 and TRBJ1-5, with no clear D. The CDR3 has 12 amino acids. Trimming shortened V by 4 bases and J by 4 bases, and 8 bases separated the two germline ends. Germline V gives CDR1 GTSNPN, CDR2 SVGIG (reference sequence). The CDR3 bases are TGTGCCTGGACCGTCGGGAATCAGCCCCAGCATTTT. This codes for CAWTVGNQPQHF.

The chain employs TRBV5-5 and TRBJ2-3; 7 bases are a match to TRBD2. CDR3 length equals 16 residues. Germline V gene data show CDR1 as SGHKS and CDR2 as YYEKEE (reference sequence). V lost 4 bases, J lost 2 bases, and 10 bases stayed unmatched. As DNA, the CDR3 is TGTGCCAGCAGCCAGACCCTAGCGGACTACACAGATACGCAGTATTTT. It codes for CASSQTLADYTDTQYF.

V is TRBV2 and J is TRBJ1-3; TRBD1 matches 7 bases. The junction had 4 bases not matched to a gene; V was cut back by 3 bases and J by 2 bases. Germline CDR1 is SNHLY and CDR2 is FYNNEI. The CDR3 has 15 residues. The CDR3 protein is CASSDTGVAGNTIYF. The CDR3 coding sequence is TGTGCCAGCAGTGACACAGGGGTCGCTGGAAACACCATATATTTT.

This chain uses TRBV2 with TRBJ1-1; no definite D call. Trimming removed 6 bases at V and 5 bases at J, with 10 bases between. CDR3 length: 12 amino acids. Germline V gene sequence: CDR1 SNHLY, CDR2 FYNNEI. CDR3 residues: CASRLEATEAFF. DNA for the CDR3: TGTGCCAGCAGACTGGAGGCAACTGAAGCTTTCTTT.

With respect to this clone: This same CDR3 is encoded by further DNA sequences in the sample. This chain uses TRBV19 with TRBJ1-5; 8 nucleotides align to TRBD1. Losses at the gene ends were 6 bases for V and 4 bases for J; bases not matched to a gene: 5. Per germline, CDR1 LNHDA and CDR2 SQIVND (reference sequence). This CDR3 comprises 14 residues. The CDR3 DNA reads as TGTGCCAGTAGCGGGACAGGCGGGAATCAGCCCCAGCATTTT. Its translation: CASSGTGGNQPQHF.

The count of this clone is one. The chain carries TRBV4-1 and TRBJ2-2; D gene uncertain. V lost 0 bases to trimming and J lost 5 bases, with 13 bases between them. The CDR3 runs to 16 residues. The germline V gene has CDR1 MGHRA and CDR2 YSYEKL. The CDR3 loop reads CASSQETPYATGELFF. The CDR3 DNA reads as TGCGCCAGCAGCCAAGAAACGCCTTATGCGACCGGGGAGCTGTTTTTT.

The V and J genes are TRBV27 and TRBJ1-5, with D possibly matching TRBD1 (5 bases). With 5 bases removed from V and 1 base from J, the gap between germline ends came to 15 bases. CDR1 and CDR2 (germline): MNHEY, SMNVEV (reference sequence). The CDR3 consists of 16 residues. The CDR3 loop is CASSRYGTLSNQPQHF. For the CDR3, the DNA is TGTGCCAGCAGTAGATACGGGACTTTGAGCAATCAGCCCCAGCATTTT.

The chain joins TRBV5-1 to TRBJ1-6; 7 nucleotides line up with TRBD1. The ends lost 3 bases at V and 3 bases at J; junction bases unmatched: 6. Germline V CDR1 and CDR2: SGHRS, YFSETQ. The CDR3 runs 16 residues. The CDR3 DNA reads TGCGCCAGCAGCTGGGACAGAACTAGCTATAATTCACCCCTCCACTTT. Amino acid sequence: CASSWDRTSYNSPLHF.

The rearrangement joins TRBV27 to TRBJ2-7, with D maybe TRBD1 (5 bases). The length of the CDR3 is 14 residues. Germline V gene data show CDR1 as MNHEY and CDR2 as SMNVEV (reference sequence). The V end lost 5 bases, the J end lost 0 bases, and 11 bases lay between the germline ends. CDR3 sequence (DNA): TGTGCCAGCAGTCTGGCAGGGCCCTCCTACGAGCAGTACTTC. Translated, it gives CASSLAGPSYEQYF.

This chain connects TRBV6-5 to TRBJ1-3; no clear D. V lost 8 bases and J lost 4, with 15 bases in between. In germline, CDR1 is MNHEY, CDR2 SVGAGI. CDR3 length: 14 amino acids. The CDR3: CASVGGRLGNTIYF. The CDR3 coding sequence is TGTGCCAGCGTAGGAGGCAGACTCGGAAACACCATATATTTT.

The chain uses TRBV11-2 and TRBJ1-1, with D unresolved. Trimming removed 3 bases from V and 1 base from J, with 9 bases in between. The CDR3 contains 14 residues. Germline V gene sequence: CDR1 SGHAT, CDR2 FQNNGV. For the CDR3, the DNA is TGTGCCAGCAGCTTCTCGACGGGGAACACTGAAGCTTTCTTT. Translation gives CASSFSTGNTEAFF.